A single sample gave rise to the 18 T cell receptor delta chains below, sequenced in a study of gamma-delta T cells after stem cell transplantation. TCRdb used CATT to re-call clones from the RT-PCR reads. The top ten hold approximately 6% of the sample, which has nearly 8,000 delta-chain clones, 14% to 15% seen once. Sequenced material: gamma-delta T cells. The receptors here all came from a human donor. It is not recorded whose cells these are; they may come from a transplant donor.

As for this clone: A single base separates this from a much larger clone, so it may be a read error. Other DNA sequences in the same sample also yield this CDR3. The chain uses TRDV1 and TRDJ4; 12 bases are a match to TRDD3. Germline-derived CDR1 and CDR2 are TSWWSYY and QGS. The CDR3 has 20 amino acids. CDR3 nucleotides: TGTGCCCTTGGGCCCCCCTTCCTCACCGACTGGGGGATACCCGGTGGGCCCCTGATCTTT. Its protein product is CALGPPFLTDWGIPGGPLIF.

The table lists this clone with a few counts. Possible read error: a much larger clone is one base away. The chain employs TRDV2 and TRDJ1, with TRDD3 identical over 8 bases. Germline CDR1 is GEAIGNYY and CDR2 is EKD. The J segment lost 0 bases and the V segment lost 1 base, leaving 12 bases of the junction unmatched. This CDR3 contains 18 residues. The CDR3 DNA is TGTGCCTGTGACACTTTGTACCGGGGGATATCGTACACCGATAAACTCATCTTT. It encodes CACDTLYRGISYTDKLIF.

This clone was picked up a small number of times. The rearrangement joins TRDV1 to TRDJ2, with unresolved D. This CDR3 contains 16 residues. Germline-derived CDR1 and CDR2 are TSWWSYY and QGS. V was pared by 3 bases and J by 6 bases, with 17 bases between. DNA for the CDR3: TGTGCTCTTGGGGATCCGGCCGGGCCGTGGGCAGCACAACTCTTCTTT. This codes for CALGDPAGPWAAQLFF.

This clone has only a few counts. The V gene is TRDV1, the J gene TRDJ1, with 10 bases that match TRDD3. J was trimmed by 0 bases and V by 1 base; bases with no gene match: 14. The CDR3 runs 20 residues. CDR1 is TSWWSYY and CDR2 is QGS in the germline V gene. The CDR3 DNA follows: TGTGCTCTTGGGGAACGGAACGGCTACTGGGGGATCCCGTACACCGATAAACTCATCTTT. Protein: CALGERNGYWGIPYTDKLIF.

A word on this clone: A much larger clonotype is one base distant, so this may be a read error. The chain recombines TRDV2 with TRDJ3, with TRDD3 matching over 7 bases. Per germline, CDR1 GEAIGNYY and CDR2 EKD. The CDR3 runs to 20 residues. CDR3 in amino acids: CACGTESGGKTSWDTRQMFF. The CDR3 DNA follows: TGTGCCTGTGGCACCGAGAGTGGGGGAAAAACCTCCTGGGACACCCGACAGATGTTTTTC.

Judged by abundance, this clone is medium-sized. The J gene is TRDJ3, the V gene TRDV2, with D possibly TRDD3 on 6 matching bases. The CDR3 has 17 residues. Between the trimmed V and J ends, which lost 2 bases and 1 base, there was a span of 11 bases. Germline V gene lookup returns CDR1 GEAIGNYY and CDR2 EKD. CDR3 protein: CACDSTGRSWDTRQMFF. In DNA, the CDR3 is TGTGCCTGTGACAGTACTGGGAGGTCCTGGGACACCCGACAGATGTTTTTC.

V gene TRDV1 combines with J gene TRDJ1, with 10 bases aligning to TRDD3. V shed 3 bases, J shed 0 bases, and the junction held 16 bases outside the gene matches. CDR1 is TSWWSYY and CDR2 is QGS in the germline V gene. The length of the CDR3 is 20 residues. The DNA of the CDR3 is TGTGCTCTTGGGGACCCCAGCTACGGGGGGATACGCGGGTACACCGATAAACTCATCTTT. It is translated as CALGDPSYGGIRGYTDKLIF.

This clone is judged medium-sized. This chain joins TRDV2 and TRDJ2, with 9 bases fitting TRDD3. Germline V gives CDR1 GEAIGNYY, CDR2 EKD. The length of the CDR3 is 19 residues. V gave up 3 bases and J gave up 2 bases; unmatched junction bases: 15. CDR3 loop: CACDATGGPDRGLTAQLFF. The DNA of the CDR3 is TGTGCCTGTGACGCTACTGGGGGACCGGATAGAGGATTGACAGCACAACTCTTCTTT.

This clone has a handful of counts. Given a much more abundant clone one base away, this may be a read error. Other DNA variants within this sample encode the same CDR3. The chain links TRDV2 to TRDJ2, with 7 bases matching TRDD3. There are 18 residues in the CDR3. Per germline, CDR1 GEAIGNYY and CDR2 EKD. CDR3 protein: CACDTAWGHKALTAQLFF. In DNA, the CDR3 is TGTGCCTGTGACACCGCCTGGGGGCACAAAGCTTTGACAGCACAGCTCTTCTTT.

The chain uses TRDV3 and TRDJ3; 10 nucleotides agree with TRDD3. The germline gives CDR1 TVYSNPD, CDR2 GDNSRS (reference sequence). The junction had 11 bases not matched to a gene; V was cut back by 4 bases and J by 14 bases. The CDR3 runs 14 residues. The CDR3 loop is CASTAYWGIGQMFF. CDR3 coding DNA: TGTGCCTCTACGGCCTACTGGGGGATCGGACAGATGTTTTTC. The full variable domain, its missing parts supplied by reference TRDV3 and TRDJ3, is CDKVTQSSPDQTVASGSEVVLLCTYDTVYSNPDLFWYRIRPDYSFQFVFYGDNSRSEGADFTQGRFSVKHILTQKAFHLVISPVRTEDSATYYCASTAYWGIGQMFFGTGIKLFVEP.

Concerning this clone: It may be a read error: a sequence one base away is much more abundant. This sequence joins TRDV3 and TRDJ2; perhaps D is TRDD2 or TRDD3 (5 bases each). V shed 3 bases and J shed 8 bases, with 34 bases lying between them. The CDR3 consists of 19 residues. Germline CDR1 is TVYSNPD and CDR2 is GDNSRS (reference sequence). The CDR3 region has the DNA TGTGCCTTAACGTTCCTGAAGGTTGGGGTCTCGGGTCGGACGGCACAACTCTTCTTT. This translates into CALTFLKVGVSGRTAQLFF.

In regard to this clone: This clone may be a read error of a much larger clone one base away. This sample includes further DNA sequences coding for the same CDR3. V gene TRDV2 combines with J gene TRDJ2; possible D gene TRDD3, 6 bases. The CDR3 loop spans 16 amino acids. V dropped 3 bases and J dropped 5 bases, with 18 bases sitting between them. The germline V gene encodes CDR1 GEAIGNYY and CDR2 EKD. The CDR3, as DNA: TGTGCCTGTGACTCTTTAAAGGGGGACCCCACAGCACAACTCTTCTTT. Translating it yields CACDSLKGDPTAQLFF.

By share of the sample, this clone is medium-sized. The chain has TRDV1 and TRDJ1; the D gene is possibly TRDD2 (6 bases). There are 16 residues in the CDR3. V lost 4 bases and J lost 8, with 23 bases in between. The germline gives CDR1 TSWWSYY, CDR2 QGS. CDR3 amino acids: CALGGPLPPLRPKLIF. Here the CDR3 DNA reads TGTGCTCTTGGGGGACCTCTTCCTCCCCTACGCCCAAAACTCATCTTT.

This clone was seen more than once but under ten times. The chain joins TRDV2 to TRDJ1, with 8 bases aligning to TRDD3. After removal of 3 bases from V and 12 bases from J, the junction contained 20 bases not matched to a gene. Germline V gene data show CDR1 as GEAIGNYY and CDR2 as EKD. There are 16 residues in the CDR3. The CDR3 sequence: CACDPIRTGGSKSFIF. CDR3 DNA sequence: TGTGCCTGTGACCCCATACGTACTGGGGGCTCAAAGTCCTTCATCTTT.

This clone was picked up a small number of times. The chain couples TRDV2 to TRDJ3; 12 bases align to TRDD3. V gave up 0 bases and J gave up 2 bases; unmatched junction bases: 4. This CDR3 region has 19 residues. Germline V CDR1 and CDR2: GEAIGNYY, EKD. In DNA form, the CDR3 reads TGTGCCTGTGACACCGTACTGGGGGATACCGCCTGGGACACCCGACAGATGTTTTTC. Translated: CACDTVLGDTAWDTRQMFF.

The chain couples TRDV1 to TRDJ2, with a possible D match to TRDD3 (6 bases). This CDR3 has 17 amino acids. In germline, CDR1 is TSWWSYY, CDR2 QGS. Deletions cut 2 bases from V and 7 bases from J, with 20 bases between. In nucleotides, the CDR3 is TGTGCTCTTGGGGAAGAGGTTGGGGGGCCCGTAGGAGCACAACTCTTCTTT. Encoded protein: CALGEEVGGPVGAQLFF.

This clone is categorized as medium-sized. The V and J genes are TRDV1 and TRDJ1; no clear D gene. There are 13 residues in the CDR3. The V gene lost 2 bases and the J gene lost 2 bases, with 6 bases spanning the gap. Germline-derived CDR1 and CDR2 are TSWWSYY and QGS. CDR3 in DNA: TGTGCTCTTGGGGAAAGGCGAACCGATAAACTCATCTTT. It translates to CALGERRTDKLIF.

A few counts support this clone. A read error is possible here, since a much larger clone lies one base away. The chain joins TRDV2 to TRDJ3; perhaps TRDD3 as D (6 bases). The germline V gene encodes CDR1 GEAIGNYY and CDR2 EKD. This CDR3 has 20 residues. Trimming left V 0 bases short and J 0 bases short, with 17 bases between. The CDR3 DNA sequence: TGTGCCTGTGACACCGGGGATGCGAGGGGCAGCTCCTGGGACACCCGACAGATGTTTTTC. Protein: CACDTGDARGSSWDTRQMFF.